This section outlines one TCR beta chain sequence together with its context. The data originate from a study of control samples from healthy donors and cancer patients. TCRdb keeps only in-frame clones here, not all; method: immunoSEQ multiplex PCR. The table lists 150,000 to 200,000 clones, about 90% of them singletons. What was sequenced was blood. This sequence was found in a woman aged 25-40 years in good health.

The CDR3 coding sequence is TGTGCCACCAGTGTGAGCGGGAGGGACAATGAGCAGTTCTTC. Translated, it gives CATSVSGRDNEQFF. The genes are TRBV24-1 and TRBJ2-1, with 10 nucleotides matching TRBD2. The CDR3 covers 14 residues. The germline V gene encodes CDR1 KGHDR and CDR2 SFDVKD. V was pared by 5 bases and J by 5 bases, with 2 bases of the junction left unmatched.